This entry describes one T cell receptor beta chain. The CDR3 has 16 residues. The germline V and J ends were trimmed by 2 bases and 5 bases, with 18 bases remaining between them. From germline, CDR1 is MNHEY and CDR2 SVGAGI. The assay was immunoSEQ multiplex PCR, and TCRdb's table has in-frame clones only and misses some. Of hundreds of thousands of clones in the sample, more than 70% were seen once. Participant age was 18 to 89 years, and participants resided in 24 US areas. This record belongs to a study of blood T cell repertoires in COVID-19. For the study at large: Symptom resolution, clearance, or two negative PCRs marked the recovered donors of Cohort 3.

This chain connects TRBV6-5 to TRBJ2-5; no clear D gene. Specimen: PBMCs or T cells enriched from blood (not recorded which). The sequence came from a man aged 35 to 55 in a cohort exposed to, infected with or recovered from COVID-19 (not recorded which). The CDR3 DNA reads as TGTGCCAGCAGTTACCTAGGCAGCACGATTATTGAGACCCAGTACTTC. It codes for CASSYLGSTIIETQYF.